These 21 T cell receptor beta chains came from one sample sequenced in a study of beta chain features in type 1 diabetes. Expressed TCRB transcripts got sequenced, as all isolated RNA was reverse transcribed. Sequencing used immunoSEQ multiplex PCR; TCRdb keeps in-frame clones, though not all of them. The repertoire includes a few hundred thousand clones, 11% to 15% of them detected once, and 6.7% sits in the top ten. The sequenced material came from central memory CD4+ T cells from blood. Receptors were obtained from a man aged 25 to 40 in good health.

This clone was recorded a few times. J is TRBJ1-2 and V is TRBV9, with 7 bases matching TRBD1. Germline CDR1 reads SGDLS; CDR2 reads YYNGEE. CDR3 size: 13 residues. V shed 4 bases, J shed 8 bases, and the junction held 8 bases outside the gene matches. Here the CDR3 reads CASSLTGDGGYTF. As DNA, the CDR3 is TGTGCCAGCAGCCTTACAGGGGATGGCGGCTACACCTTC.

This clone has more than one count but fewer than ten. CDR3 in DNA: TGTGCCAGCACCCGAGGGACGGCCGGGGAGCTGTTTTTT. Encoded protein: CASTRGTAGELFF. V is TRBV25-1 and J is TRBJ2-2; D possibly uses TRBD1 or TRBD2 (5 bases each). Trimming pared 7 bases from V and 6 bases from J, leaving 12 bases between. Germline values: CDR1 MGHDK, CDR2 SYGVNS. This CDR3 comprises 13 residues. Supplemented by reference TRBV25-1 and TRBJ2-2, the full variable domain reads EADIYQTPRYLVIGTGKKITLECSQTMGHDKMYWYQQDPGMELHLIHYSYGVNSTEKGDLSSESTVSRIRTEHFPLTLESARPSHTSQYLCASTRGTAGELFFGEGSRLTVL.

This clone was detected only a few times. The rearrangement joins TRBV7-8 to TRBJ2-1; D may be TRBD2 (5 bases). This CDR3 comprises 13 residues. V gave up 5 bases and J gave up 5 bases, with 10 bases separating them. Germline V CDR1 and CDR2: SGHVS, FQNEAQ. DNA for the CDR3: TGTGCCAGCAGCCCTGGACTCGACAATGAGCAGTTCTTC. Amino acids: CASSPGLDNEQFF.

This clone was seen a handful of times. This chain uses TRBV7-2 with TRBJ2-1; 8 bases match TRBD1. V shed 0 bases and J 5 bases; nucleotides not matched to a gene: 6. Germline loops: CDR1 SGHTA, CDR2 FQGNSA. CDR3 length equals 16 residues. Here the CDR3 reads CASSLARGLTHNEQFF. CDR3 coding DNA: TGTGCCAGCAGCTTAGCCAGGGGGCTTACCCACAATGAGCAGTTCTTC.

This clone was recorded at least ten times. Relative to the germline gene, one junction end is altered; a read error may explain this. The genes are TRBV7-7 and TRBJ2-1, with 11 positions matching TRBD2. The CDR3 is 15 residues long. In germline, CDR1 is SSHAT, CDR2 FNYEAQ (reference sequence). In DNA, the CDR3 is TGTGCTAGCAGCTTAGAAGGGACTAGCGGAAATGAGCAGTTCTTC. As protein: CASSLEGTSGNEQFF.

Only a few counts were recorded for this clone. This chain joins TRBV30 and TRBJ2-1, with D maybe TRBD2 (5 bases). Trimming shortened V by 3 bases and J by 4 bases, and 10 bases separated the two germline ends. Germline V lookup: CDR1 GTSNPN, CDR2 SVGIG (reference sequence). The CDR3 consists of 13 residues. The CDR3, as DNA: TGTGCCTGGAGCAACACGGGGTACAATGAGCAGTTCTTC. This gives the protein CAWSNTGYNEQFF.

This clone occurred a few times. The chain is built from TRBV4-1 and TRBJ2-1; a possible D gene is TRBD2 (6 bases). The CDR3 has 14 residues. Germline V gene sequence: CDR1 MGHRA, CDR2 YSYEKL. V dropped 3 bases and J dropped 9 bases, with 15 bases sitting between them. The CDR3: CASSHVGLSGEQFF. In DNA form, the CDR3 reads TGCGCCAGCAGCCACGTGGGACTTTCGGGTGAGCAGTTCTTC.

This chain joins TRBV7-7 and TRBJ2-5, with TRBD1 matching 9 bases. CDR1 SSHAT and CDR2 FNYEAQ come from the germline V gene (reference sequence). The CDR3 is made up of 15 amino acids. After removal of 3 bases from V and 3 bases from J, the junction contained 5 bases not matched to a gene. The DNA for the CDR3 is TGTGCCAGCAGCTTCCACAGGGGGCGGGAAGAGACCCAGTACTTC. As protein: CASSFHRGREETQYF.

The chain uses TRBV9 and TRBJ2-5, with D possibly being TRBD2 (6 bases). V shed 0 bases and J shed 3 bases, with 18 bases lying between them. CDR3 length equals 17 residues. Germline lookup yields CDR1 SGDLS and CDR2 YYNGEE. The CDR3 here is CASSVGAMRGIEETQYF. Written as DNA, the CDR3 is TGTGCCAGCAGCGTAGGTGCTATGCGGGGAATAGAAGAGACCCAGTACTTC.

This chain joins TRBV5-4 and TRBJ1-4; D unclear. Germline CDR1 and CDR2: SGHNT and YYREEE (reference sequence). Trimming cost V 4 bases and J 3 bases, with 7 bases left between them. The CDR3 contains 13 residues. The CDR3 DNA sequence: TGTGCCAGCAGCCCGGACCCTAATGAAAAACTGTTTTTT. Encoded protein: CASSPDPNEKLFF. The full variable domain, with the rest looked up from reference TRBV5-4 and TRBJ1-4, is ETGVTQSPTHLIKTRGQQVTLRCSSQSGHNTVSWYQQALGQGPQFIFQYYREEENGRGNFPPRFSGLQFPNYSSELNVNALELDDSALYLCASSPDPNEKLFFGSGTQLSVL.

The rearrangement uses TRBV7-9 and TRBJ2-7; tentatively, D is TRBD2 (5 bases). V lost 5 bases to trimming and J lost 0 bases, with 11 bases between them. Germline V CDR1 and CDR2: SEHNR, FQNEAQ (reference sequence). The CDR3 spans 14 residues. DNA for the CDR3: TGTGCCAGCAGCCTAAGTAGCGTCTCCTACGAGCAGTACTTC. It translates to CASSLSSVSYEQYF.

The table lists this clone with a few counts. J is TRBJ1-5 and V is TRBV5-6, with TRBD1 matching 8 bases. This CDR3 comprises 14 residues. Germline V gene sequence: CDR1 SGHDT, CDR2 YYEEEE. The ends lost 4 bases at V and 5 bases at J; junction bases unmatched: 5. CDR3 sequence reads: CASSITGGDQPQHF. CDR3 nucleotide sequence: TGTGCCAGCAGCATCACAGGGGGAGATCAGCCCCAGCATTTT. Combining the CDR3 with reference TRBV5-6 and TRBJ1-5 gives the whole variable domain DAGVTQSPTHLIKTRGQQVTLRCSPKSGHDTVSWYQQALGQGPQFIFQYYEEEERQRGNFPDRFSGHQFPNYSSELNVNALLLGDSALYLCASSITGGDQPQHFGDGTRLSIL.

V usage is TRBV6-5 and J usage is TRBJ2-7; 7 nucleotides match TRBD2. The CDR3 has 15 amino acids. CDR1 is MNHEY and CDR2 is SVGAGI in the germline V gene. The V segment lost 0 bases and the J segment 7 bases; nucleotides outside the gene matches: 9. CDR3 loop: CASSYSSSGPYEQYF. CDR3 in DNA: TGTGCCAGCAGTTACTCATCTAGCGGTCCTTATGAGCAGTACTTC.

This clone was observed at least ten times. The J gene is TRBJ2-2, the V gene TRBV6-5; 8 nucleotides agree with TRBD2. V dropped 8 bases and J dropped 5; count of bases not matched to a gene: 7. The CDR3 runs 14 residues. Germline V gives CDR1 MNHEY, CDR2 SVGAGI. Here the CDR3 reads CASWREERTGELFF. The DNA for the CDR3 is TGTGCCAGCTGGCGGGAGGAAAGGACCGGGGAGCTGTTTTTT.

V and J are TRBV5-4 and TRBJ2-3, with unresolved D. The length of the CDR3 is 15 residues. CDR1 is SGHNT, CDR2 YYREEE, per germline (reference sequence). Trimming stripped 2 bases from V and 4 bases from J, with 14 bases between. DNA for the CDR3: TGTGCCAGCAGCTTCAACGGCGCGGTCTCAGATACGCAGTATTTT. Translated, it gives CASSFNGAVSDTQYF.

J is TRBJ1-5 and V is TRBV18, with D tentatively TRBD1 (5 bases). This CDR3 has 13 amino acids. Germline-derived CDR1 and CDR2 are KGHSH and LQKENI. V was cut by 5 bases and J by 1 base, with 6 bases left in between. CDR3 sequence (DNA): TGTGCCAGCTCAGACAGAAGCAATCAGCCCCAGCATTTT. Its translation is CASSDRSNQPQHF.

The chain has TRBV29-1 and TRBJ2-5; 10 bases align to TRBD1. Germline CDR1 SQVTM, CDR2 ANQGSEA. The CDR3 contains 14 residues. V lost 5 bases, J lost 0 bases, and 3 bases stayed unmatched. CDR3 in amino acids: CSVWTGGYQETQYF. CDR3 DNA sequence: TGCAGCGTTTGGACAGGGGGGTACCAAGAGACCCAGTACTTC.

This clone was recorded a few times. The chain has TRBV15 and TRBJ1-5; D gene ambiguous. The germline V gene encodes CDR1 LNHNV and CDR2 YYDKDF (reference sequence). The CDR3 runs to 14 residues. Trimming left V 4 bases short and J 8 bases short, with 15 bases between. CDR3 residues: CATSMLQAREPQHF. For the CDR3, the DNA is TGTGCCACCAGCATGTTGCAGGCCCGAGAGCCCCAGCATTTT.

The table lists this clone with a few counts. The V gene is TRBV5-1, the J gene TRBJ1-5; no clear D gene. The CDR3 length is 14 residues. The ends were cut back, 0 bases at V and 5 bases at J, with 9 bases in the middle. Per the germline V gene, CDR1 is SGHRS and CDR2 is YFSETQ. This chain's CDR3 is CASSLDPGDQPQHF. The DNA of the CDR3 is TGCGCCAGCAGCTTGGACCCTGGAGATCAGCCCCAGCATTTT.

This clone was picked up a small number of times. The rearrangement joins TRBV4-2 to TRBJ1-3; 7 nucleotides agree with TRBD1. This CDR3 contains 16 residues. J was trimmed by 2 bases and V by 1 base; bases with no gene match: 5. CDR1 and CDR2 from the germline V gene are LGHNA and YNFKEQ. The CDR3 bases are TGTGCCAGCAGCCAAGTCACAGGGGCCACTGGAAACACCATATATTTT. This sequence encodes CASSQVTGATGNTIYF.

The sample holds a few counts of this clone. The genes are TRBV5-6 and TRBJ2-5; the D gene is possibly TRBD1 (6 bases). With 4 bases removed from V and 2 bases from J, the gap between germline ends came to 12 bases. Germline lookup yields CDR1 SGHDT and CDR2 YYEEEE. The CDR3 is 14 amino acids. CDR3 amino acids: CASSGTGTQETQYF. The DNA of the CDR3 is TGTGCCAGCAGCGGGACCGGGACACAAGAGACCCAGTACTTC.